A selection of T cell receptor beta chains follows, all from one sample in a study of shared clonotypes between healthy human individuals. Sequencing was performed with immunoSEQ multiplex PCR; in TCRdb, only in-frame clones are kept and a portion is missing. Found here are 1,100,000 or so clones, 75% to 85% of them singletons; the top ten hold 0.4% to 0.55%. Sequenced: memory CD4+ T cells from PBMCs. Receptors originate from a man aged 18 to 30 in good health. Some clones in this sample may be carry-over from other donors' samples. Both conserved end residues are part of each CDR3. The order of the fields is CDR3 protein, J gene, V gene, D gene. A D gene is named only where the DNA matches it firmly.

CDR3 protein: CASSLAGAQSSYNEQFF; J gene: TRBJ2-1; V gene: TRBV11-2; D gene: -
CDR3 protein: CATEWGSNQPQHF; J gene: TRBJ1-5; V gene: TRBV28; D gene: -
CDR3 protein: CASNPDRSNQPQHF; J gene: TRBJ1-5; V gene: TRBV19; D gene: TRBD1
CDR3 protein: CASSLTDSQPQHF; J gene: TRBJ1-5; V gene: TRBV11-2; D gene: -
CDR3 protein: CASMGPRAGVEQYF; J gene: TRBJ2-7; V gene: TRBV2; D gene: -
CDR3 protein: CASSLAVGYEQYF; J gene: TRBJ2-7; V gene: TRBV7-2; D gene: -
CDR3 protein: CAWSPFHHGYTF; J gene: TRBJ1-2; V gene: TRBV30; D gene: -
CDR3 protein: CASSLRVESTGNTIYF; J gene: TRBJ1-3; V gene: TRBV7-2; D gene: -
CDR3 protein: CASSYTSGSYEQYF; J gene: TRBJ2-7; V gene: TRBV2; D gene: TRBD2
CDR3 protein: CASSHTRDMNTEAFF; J gene: TRBJ1-1; V gene: TRBV18; D gene: -
CDR3 protein: CASSQDYYGYTF; J gene: TRBJ1-2; V gene: TRBV4-1; D gene: -
CDR3 protein: CASSIRGGQETQYF; J gene: TRBJ2-5; V gene: TRBV19; D gene: -
CDR3 protein: CASSKSVVTDTQYF; J gene: TRBJ2-3; V gene: TRBV18; D gene: -
CDR3 protein: CSVVRTSENNEQFF; J gene: TRBJ2-1; V gene: TRBV29-1; D gene: TRBD2
CDR3 protein: CASSLRGVNYGYTF; J gene: TRBJ1-2; V gene: TRBV6-5; D gene: -
CDR3 protein: CASSPDIAKNIQYF; J gene: TRBJ2-4; V gene: TRBV18; D gene: -
CDR3 protein: CAWSVPAPPGTQYF; J gene: TRBJ2-3; V gene: TRBV30; D gene: -
CDR3 protein: CASLNDRAINQPQHF; J gene: TRBJ1-5; V gene: TRBV28; D gene: TRBD1
CDR3 protein: CAISESATYEQYF; J gene: TRBJ2-7; V gene: TRBV10-3; D gene: -
CDR3 protein: CASSHEGGSLVYEQYF; J gene: TRBJ2-7; V gene: TRBV4-2; D gene: TRBD1
CDR3 protein: CAWRPKAGASYNEQFF; J gene: TRBJ2-1; V gene: TRBV30; D gene: -
CDR3 protein: CAITDRGNTIYF; J gene: TRBJ1-3; V gene: TRBV10-3; D gene: TRBD1
CDR3 protein: CASSLRTDLRNEQFF; J gene: TRBJ2-1; V gene: TRBV7-3; D gene: -
CDR3 protein: CASSPGQGDGQPQHF; J gene: TRBJ1-5; V gene: TRBV28; D gene: TRBD1
CDR3 protein: CATLPGQTPEKLFF; J gene: TRBJ1-4; V gene: TRBV28; D gene: TRBD1
CDR3 protein: CASSLGLAGELDTQYF; J gene: TRBJ2-3; V gene: TRBV5-1; D gene: TRBD2
CDR3 protein: CASSVRQGRRGANVLTF; J gene: TRBJ2-6; V gene: TRBV9; D gene: TRBD1
CDR3 protein: CASSLIRQGSGGYTF; J gene: TRBJ1-2; V gene: TRBV28; D gene: TRBD1
CDR3 protein: CASSLIPFSLGGKNTDTQYF; J gene: TRBJ2-3; V gene: TRBV27; D gene: -
CDR3 protein: CASSLGGSEEKLFF; J gene: TRBJ1-4; V gene: TRBV5-4; D gene: -
CDR3 protein: CSVAYREPSAQQYF; J gene: TRBJ2-7; V gene: TRBV29-1; D gene: -
CDR3 protein: CSGGDSGAETQYF; J gene: TRBJ2-5; V gene: TRBV29-1; D gene: -
CDR3 protein: CASSTGVTATNEKLFF; J gene: TRBJ1-4; V gene: TRBV27; D gene: -
CDR3 protein: CASSKGLYGYTF; J gene: TRBJ1-2; V gene: TRBV6-5; D gene: -
CDR3 protein: CASLSLHSGDTQYF; J gene: TRBJ2-3; V gene: TRBV5-1; D gene: -
CDR3 protein: CASSQQGNTIYF; J gene: TRBJ1-3; V gene: TRBV11-2; D gene: -
CDR3 protein: CASSLVGQAQETQYF; J gene: TRBJ2-5; V gene: TRBV5-1; D gene: TRBD1
CDR3 protein: CASSPRQAQTFEAFF; J gene: TRBJ1-1; V gene: TRBV14; D gene: -
CDR3 protein: CATSRDLAGGDNEQFF; J gene: TRBJ2-1; V gene: TRBV15; D gene: TRBD2
CDR3 protein: CASSPDGDHTDTQYF; J gene: TRBJ2-3; V gene: TRBV5-1; D gene: -
CDR3 protein: CATSRQEEYYEQYF; J gene: TRBJ2-7; V gene: TRBV15; D gene: -
CDR3 protein: CASSLPGQGAYEQYF; J gene: TRBJ2-7; V gene: TRBV18; D gene: TRBD1
CDR3 protein: CASSLVRGGAYEQYF; J gene: TRBJ2-7; V gene: TRBV5-1; D gene: -
CDR3 protein: CASSPDPYEQYF; J gene: TRBJ2-7; V gene: TRBV2; D gene: -
CDR3 protein: CASSPLGVGNTEAFF; J gene: TRBJ1-1; V gene: TRBV18; D gene: -
CDR3 protein: CASSLSMGTDTQYF; J gene: TRBJ2-3; V gene: TRBV7-3; D gene: -
CDR3 protein: CASSLRAPAGEAPEQYF; J gene: TRBJ2-7; V gene: TRBV5-1; D gene: TRBD2
CDR3 protein: CASSQAPGGGYEQYF; J gene: TRBJ2-7; V gene: TRBV4-3; D gene: -
CDR3 protein: CASSLSAIRRQGRNEQYF; J gene: TRBJ2-7; V gene: TRBV27; D gene: TRBD1
CDR3 protein: CASSPLTLRAGVGTQYF; J gene: TRBJ2-3; V gene: TRBV28; D gene: TRBD2
CDR3 protein: CASSWPGSVGYTF; J gene: TRBJ1-2; V gene: TRBV5-4; D gene: -
CDR3 protein: CASTRYTEAFF; J gene: TRBJ1-1; V gene: TRBV6-1; D gene: -
CDR3 protein: CASSPLSGSYEQYF; J gene: TRBJ2-7; V gene: TRBV5-1; D gene: TRBD2
CDR3 protein: CASRSGLWDEKLFF; J gene: TRBJ1-4; V gene: TRBV5-1; D gene: -
CDR3 protein: CASSSRGSGNTIYF; J gene: TRBJ1-3; V gene: TRBV11-2; D gene: -
CDR3 protein: CSALDVYEQYF; J gene: TRBJ2-7; V gene: TRBV29-1; D gene: -
CDR3 protein: CASSPDRPSGNTIYF; J gene: TRBJ1-3; V gene: TRBV7-9; D gene: -
CDR3 protein: CASSLTTYTGELFF; J gene: TRBJ2-2; V gene: TRBV5-1; D gene: -
CDR3 protein: CASSQEDWSGELFF; J gene: TRBJ2-2; V gene: TRBV4-1; D gene: -
CDR3 protein: CASSLYPGFSEREIETQYF; J gene: TRBJ2-5; V gene: TRBV5-6; D gene: TRBD2